This T cell receptor (beta chain) was identified in a study of blood T cell repertoires in COVID-19. On the study more broadly: Samples taken during acute and convalescent COVID-19 were collected in the United States, Italy and Spain. Nucleic acid was either cDNA or gDNA, and it came from T cells, B-cell-depleted T cells, or PBMCs.

Cohort assignment relied on participant-reported clinical history. TCRdb's copy holds only in-frame clones and misses some; the assay was immunoSEQ multiplex PCR. The sample yields roughly 180,000 clones, about 85% seen once. CDR1 and CDR2 from the germline V gene are MNHEY and SMNVEV (reference sequence). The CDR3 runs 14 residues. V dropped 4 bases and J dropped 8 bases, with 17 bases sitting between them. V and J are TRBV27 and TRBJ1-2; tentatively, D is TRBD1 (5 bases). The source of this sequence is a woman in her 30s who had recovered from COVID-19. The sample comprised PBMCs or T cells enriched from blood (not recorded which). CDR3 coding DNA: TGTGCCAGCAGTTCCACCTTAGGGGAGGACGGCTACACCTTC. Protein sequence: CASSSTLGEDGYTF.